The clone carrying this TCR beta chain was counted ten times or more. The record originates from a study of metastatic and nonmetastatic thyroid tumors. There were no patients who had received any treatment before thyroid surgery. With MiXCR, TCRdb reprocessed the PCR reads. The table has approximately 25,000 clones, about 24% seen once. The V gene's germline CDR1 is SEHNR and CDR2 FQNEAQ (reference sequence). This CDR3 comprises 13 residues. V lost 4 bases and J 4 bases, leaving 11 bases between the germline ends. The sequencing input was blood. The TCR sequence derives from a male donor with papillary thyroid cancer or a benign thyroid nodule (not recorded which). Some clones in this sample may be carry-over from other donors' samples. This rearrangement joins TRBV7-9 to TRBJ2-7, with D maybe TRBD1 (5 bases). In DNA, the CDR3 is TGTGCCAGCAGCTACGACAGCTTATACGAGCAGTACTTC. It encodes CASSYDSLYEQYF.